This T cell receptor beta chain was identified during a study of blood T cell repertoires in COVID-19. The germline V gene encodes CDR1 MNHEY and CDR2 SVGEGT. The CDR3 has 15 amino acids. The V gene lost 5 bases and the J gene lost 0 bases, with 11 bases spanning the gap. Clones were sequenced by immunoSEQ multiplex PCR, and TCRdb holds only the in-frame ones, with some missing. The data hold around 130,000 clones, with around 80% observed a single time. Input material: peripheral blood. The clonotype was recovered from a man in his fifties with acute or convalescent COVID-19. The V call is TRBV6-2 or TRBV6-3, the J call TRBJ2-1; no clear D gene. CDR3 sequence (DNA): TGTGCCAGCAGTCTCAGTTCTAGCTCCTACAATGAGCAGTTCTTC. Translation gives CASSLSSSSYNEQFF.